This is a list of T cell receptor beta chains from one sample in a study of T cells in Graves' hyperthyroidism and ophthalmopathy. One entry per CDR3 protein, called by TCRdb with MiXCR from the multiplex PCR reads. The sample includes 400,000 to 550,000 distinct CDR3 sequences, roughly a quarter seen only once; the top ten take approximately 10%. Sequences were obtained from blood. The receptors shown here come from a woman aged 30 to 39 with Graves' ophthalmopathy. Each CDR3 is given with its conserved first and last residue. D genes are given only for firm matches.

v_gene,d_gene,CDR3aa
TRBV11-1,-,CASSLMRGGPQETQYF
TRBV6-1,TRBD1,CASSTYRGDYGYTF
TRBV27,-,CASSLPGLRISGNTIYF
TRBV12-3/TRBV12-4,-,CASSLRVWRAPNYGYTF
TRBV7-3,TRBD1,CASSLAGGDYEQYF
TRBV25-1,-,CASSDSAANTGELFF
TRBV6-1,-,CASTPLRELGNQPQHF
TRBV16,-,CASSQLRTNYGYTF
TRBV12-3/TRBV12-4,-,CASSSALRTTGETQYF
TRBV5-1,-,CASSLLPRQTMNTEAFF